The clone carrying this T cell receptor (beta chain) occurred many times. Antigen: not known. The sample comes from a study of beta chain features in type 1 diabetes. Study information: Age, gender and cell yields were alike across patients and healthy donors.

Study results and limitations: Shortening of TCRB CDR3s, moderate but significant, appeared in all four CD4+ subsets of Type 1 diabetes patients. PCR might preferentially amplify shorter templates, equally in patients and controls. High-TCR-expressing cells could be over-represented by cDNA sequencing.

The entirety of the isolated RNA underwent reverse transcription, so expressed TCRB transcripts were sequenced. TCRdb's copy holds only in-frame clones and misses some; the assay was immunoSEQ multiplex PCR. The sample yields under 300,000 clones, about 7.8% seen once. Material: central memory CD4+ T cells from blood. The receptor comes from a woman under 30 in good health.

The CDR3 DNA reads TGTGCCAGCAGTTGGGGTGCGAACACCGGGGAGCTGTTTTTT. It specifies CASSWGANTGELFF. The chain joins TRBV25-1 to TRBJ2-2; D remains unclear. Germline assignment: CDR1 MGHDK and CDR2 SYGVNS. The CDR3 contains 14 residues. The germline V and J ends were trimmed by 5 bases and 0 bases, with 7 bases remaining between them.